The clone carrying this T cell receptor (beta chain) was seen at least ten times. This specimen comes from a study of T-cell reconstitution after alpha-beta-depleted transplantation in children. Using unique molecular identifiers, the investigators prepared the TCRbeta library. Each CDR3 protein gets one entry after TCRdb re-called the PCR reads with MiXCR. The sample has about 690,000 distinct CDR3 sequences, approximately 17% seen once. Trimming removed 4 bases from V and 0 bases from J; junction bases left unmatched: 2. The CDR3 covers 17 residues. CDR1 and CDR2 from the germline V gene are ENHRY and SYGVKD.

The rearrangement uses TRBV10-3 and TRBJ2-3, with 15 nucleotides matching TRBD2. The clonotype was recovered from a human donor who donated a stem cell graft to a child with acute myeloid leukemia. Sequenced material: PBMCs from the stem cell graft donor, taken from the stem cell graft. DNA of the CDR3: TGTGCCATCAGTGCTGGGACTAGCGGGGGGAGCACAGATACGCAGTATTTT. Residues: CAISAGTSGGSTDTQYF.